The next 7 T cell receptor beta chains were all read from a single sample in a study of control samples from healthy donors and cancer patients. Sequencing used immunoSEQ multiplex PCR; TCRdb keeps in-frame clones, though not all of them. The table includes 45,000 to 60,000 clones, 75% to 90% detected once. The source material was blood. The receptors here all came from a man in his 70s in good health.

V gene TRBV6-5 combines with J gene TRBJ1-5, with D possibly TRBD1 on 6 matching bases. Trimming removed 5 bases from V and 3 bases from J, with 14 bases in between. This CDR3 spans 15 amino acids. Per germline, CDR1 MNHEY and CDR2 SVGAGI. The DNA for the CDR3 is TGTGCCAGCAGTAGGATAACAGGGTCCAATCAGCCCCAGCATTTT. Its translation is CASSRITGSNQPQHF.

J is TRBJ2-1 and V is TRBV3-1 (or the pseudogene TRBV3-2), with D unresolved. V lost 3 bases to trimming and J lost 8 bases, with 17 bases between them. From germline, CDR1 is LGHDT and CDR2 YNNKEL (reference sequence). The CDR3 contains 15 residues. The CDR3 sequence is CASSHSQMGNDEQFF. In nucleotides, the CDR3 is TGTGCCAGCAGCCATTCCCAAATGGGTAACGATGAGCAGTTCTTC.

V gene TRBV11-2 combines with J gene TRBJ1-2, with 10 bases identical to TRBD1. This CDR3 is 16 amino acids long. CDR1 is SGHAT and CDR2 is FQNNGV in the germline V gene. Trimming removed 5 bases from V and 6 bases from J; junction bases left unmatched: 12. CDR3 sequence reads: CASSPSGTGALDGYTF. In DNA form, the CDR3 reads TGTGCCAGCAGCCCCAGTGGGACAGGGGCCCTGGATGGCTACACCTTC. The whole variable domain, filled in from reference TRBV11-2 and TRBJ1-2, reads EAGVAQSPRYKIIEKRQSVAFWCNPISGHATLYWYQQILGQGPKLLIQFQNNGVVDDSQLPKDRFSAERLKGVDSTLKIQPAKLEDSAVYLCASSPSGTGALDGYTFGSGTRLTVV.

The chain employs TRBV4-2 and TRBJ1-4; 10 bases are a match to TRBD1. This CDR3 has 15 amino acids. The junction had 1 base not matched to a gene; V was cut back by 2 bases and J by 4 bases. Germline V gene lookup returns CDR1 LGHNA and CDR2 YNFKEQ. CDR3 nucleotide sequence: TGTGCCAGCAGCCAAAGGGACAGGGGTAATGAAAAACTGTTTTTT. It yields the protein CASSQRDRGNEKLFF.

This clone has only a few counts. The chain uses TRBV4-1 and TRBJ1-2; a possible D gene is TRBD1 (5 bases). V was shortened by 1 base and J by 2 bases, with 17 bases between the two germline ends. Germline-derived CDR1 and CDR2 are MGHRA and YSYEKL. This CDR3 spans 17 amino acids. CDR3 DNA sequence: TGCGCCAGCAGCCAAGGGCCGGGTCAGGGAATGAACTATGGCTACACCTTC. It encodes CASSQGPGQGMNYGYTF.

This rearrangement joins TRBV5-1 to TRBJ2-3; D possibly matches TRBD1 or TRBD2 (5 bases each). This CDR3 comprises 14 residues. The germline V gene has CDR1 SGHRS and CDR2 YFSETQ. Trimming pared 0 bases from V and 7 bases from J, leaving 12 bases between. CDR3 coding DNA: TGCGCCAGCAGCTTGGCAGGGCGGGTGAATACGCAGTATTTT. Amino acids: CASSLAGRVNTQYF.

V is TRBV28 and J is TRBJ1-2; tentatively, D is TRBD1 (5 bases). V lost 4 bases, J lost 4 bases, and 10 bases lay in between. CDR3 length: 13 residues. Germline V CDR1 and CDR2: MDHEN, SYDVKM. CDR3 in amino acids: CASSWGDGYGYTF. For the CDR3, the DNA is TGTGCCAGCAGTTGGGGGGATGGCTATGGCTACACCTTC.